This paragraph reports one T cell receptor beta chain. Its cognate antigen is unknown. The CDR3 is 14 residues long. V was clipped by 5 bases and J by 4 bases, with 12 bases between them. CDR1 MNHNY and CDR2 SVGAGI come from the germline V gene (reference sequence). This entry is derived from a study of T cell repertoires in cytomegalovirus infection. Using its own MiXCR run on the reads, TCRdb lists one record per CDR3 protein. This sample has about 360,000 distinct CDR3 sequences, with around a third found just once. The study, taken as a whole, reports: Predominance within the ex vivo response was attributable to HLA-C-restricted CMV-specific TCR beta clonotypes.

The starting material was cultured PBMCs, obtained from culture after CMV antigen stimulation. The chain couples TRBV6-6 to TRBJ1-3; D is uncertain. This receptor was identified in a human donor in good health (CMV status not recorded). Some clones in this sample may be carry-over from other donors' samples. CDR3 DNA: TGTGCCAGCAGTCCCGAGGCGCGCGGAAACACCATATATTTT. Encoded protein: CASSPEARGNTIYF.